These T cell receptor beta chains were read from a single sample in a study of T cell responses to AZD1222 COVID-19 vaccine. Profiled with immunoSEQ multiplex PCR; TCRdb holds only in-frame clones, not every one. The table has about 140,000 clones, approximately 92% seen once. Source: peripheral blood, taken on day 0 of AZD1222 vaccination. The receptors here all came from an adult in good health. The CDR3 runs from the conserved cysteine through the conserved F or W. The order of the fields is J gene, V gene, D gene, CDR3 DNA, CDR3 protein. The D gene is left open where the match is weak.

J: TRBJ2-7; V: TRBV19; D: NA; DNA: TGTGCCAGTAGTTATGTGGGGACCTACGAGCAGTACTTC; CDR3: CASSYVGTYEQYF
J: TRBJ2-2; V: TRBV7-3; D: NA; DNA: TGTGCCAGCAGCTTAAGGGTTGGGGAGCTGTTTTTT; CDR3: CASSLRVGELFF
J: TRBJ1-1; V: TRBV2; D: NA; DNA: TGTGCCAGCAGTTACGCCGATACACTGAACACTGAAGCTTTCTTT; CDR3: CASSYADTLNTEAFF
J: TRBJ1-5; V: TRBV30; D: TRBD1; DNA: TGTGCCTGGAGCAGACAGGGCCCTGCGAATCAGCCCCAGCATTTT; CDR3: CAWSRQGPANQPQHF
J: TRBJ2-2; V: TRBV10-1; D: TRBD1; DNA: TGCGCCAGCGGATCAGGGGGCTGGAACACCGGGGAGCTGTTTTTT; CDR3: CASGSGGWNTGELFF
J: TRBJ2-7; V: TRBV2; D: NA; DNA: TGTGCCAGCAGTCGGGTGGCAGGGGCCTCCTACGAGCAGTACTTC; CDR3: CASSRVAGASYEQYF
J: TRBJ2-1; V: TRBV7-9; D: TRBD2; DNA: TGTGCCAGCAGCATCACTAGCGGGAGGGTTGGTGAGCAGTTCTTC; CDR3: CASSITSGRVGEQFF
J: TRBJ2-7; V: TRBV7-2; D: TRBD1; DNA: TGTGCCAGCAGCCCCGGGACAGTCGGGTACGAGCAGTACTTC; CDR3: CASSPGTVGYEQYF
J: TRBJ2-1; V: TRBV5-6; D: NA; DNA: TGTGCCAGCAGCTTCTTTGGTGGTCACGGACGGTCCTACAATGGGCAGTTCTTC; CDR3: CASSFFGGHGRSYNGQFF
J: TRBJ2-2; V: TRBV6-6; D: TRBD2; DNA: TGTGCCAACTCTTTAGCGGGGGTAAACACCGGGGAGCTGTTTTTT; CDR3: CANSLAGVNTGELFF
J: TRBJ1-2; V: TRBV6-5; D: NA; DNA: TGTGCCAGCAGTTACGAGGGGGATTCGCGCTATGGCTACACCTTC; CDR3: CASSYEGDSRYGYTF
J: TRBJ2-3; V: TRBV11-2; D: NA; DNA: TGTGCCAGCAGCTTAATGTGGTTGGGGCTTGATACGCAGTATTTT; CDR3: CASSLMWLGLDTQYF
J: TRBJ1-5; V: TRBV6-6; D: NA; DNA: TGTGCCAGCAAGCCAGATAGCAATCAGCCCCAGCATTTT; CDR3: CASKPDSNQPQHF